Presented here are 21 T cell receptor beta chains from one specimen sequenced in a study of response to subunit inactivated influenza vaccine. TCRdb reprocessed the RT-PCR reads via MiXCR and lists one record per CDR3 protein. The sample contains about 500,000 distinct CDR3 sequences, approximately 12% of which appear only once. Sequencing was performed on PBMCs from blood, taken about 6 weeks after vaccination. These receptors were obtained from a man aged 50 to 60 who received an inactivated influenza vaccine.

This clonotype has only a few counts. This rearrangement joins TRBV20-1 to TRBJ2-5; either TRBD1 or TRBD2 may supply D (5 bases each). CDR1 is DFQATT and CDR2 is SNEGSKA in the germline V gene (reference sequence). The CDR3 has 12 amino acids. V gave up 4 bases and J gave up 5 bases, with 11 bases separating them. The CDR3 DNA is TGCAGTGCTATGGGGCCGGGGGAGACCCAGTACTTC. Translating gives CSAMGPGETQYF.

This chain joins TRBV20-1 and TRBJ1-1; TRBD1 matches at 7 bases. With V trimmed by 1 base and J by 3 bases, 2 bases remained unmatched. Germline-derived CDR1 and CDR2 are DFQATT and SNEGSKA (reference sequence). This CDR3 is built from 13 residues. The CDR3 spells CSARGTGDTEAFF. CDR3 bases: TGCAGTGCTAGAGGAACAGGGGACACTGAAGCTTTCTTT.

This clonotype turned up a few times. V usage is TRBV5-5 and J usage is TRBJ2-2, with D hard to call. The CDR3 extends over 14 amino acids. The germline V gene has CDR1 SGHKS and CDR2 YYEKEE (reference sequence). Deletions cut 3 bases from V and 0 bases from J, with 6 bases between. The CDR3 DNA reads as TGTGCCAGCAGCTGGAGTGCGAACACCGGGGAGCTGTTTTTT. It yields the protein CASSWSANTGELFF.

The chain is built from TRBV4-2 and TRBJ2-4; perhaps D is TRBD1 or TRBD2 (5 bases each). The CDR3 runs 15 residues. Germline V gives CDR1 LGHNA, CDR2 YNFKEQ. The V end was cut by 0 bases, the J end by 7 bases, with 13 bases between. The CDR3 loop reads CASSQEGDPVNIQYF. The CDR3 DNA is TGTGCCAGCAGCCAAGAAGGGGACCCCGTTAACATTCAGTACTTC.

This chain links TRBV6-4 with TRBJ2-1; TRBD2 agrees at 7 bases. The CDR3 extends over 14 amino acids. The germline gives CDR1 MRHNA, CDR2 SNTAGT. Trimming cost V 3 bases and J 7 bases; bases outside gene matches: 6. Here the CDR3 reads CASSDAGVPNEQFF. CDR3 sequence (DNA): TGTGCCAGCAGTGATGCGGGAGTTCCAAATGAGCAGTTCTTC.

This clonotype has ten or more counts. The chain combines TRBV12-3 or TRBV12-4 with TRBJ1-4; no reliable D call. There are 12 residues in the CDR3. V gave up 5 bases and J gave up 8 bases, with 9 bases separating them. In DNA form, the CDR3 reads TGTGCCAGCAGTCAGTCGGGGGAAAAACTGTTTTTT. Its translation is CASSQSGEKLFF.

This clonotype was found many times. The genes are TRBV7-9 and TRBJ1-1; D is perhaps TRBD1 (5 bases). Germline CDR1 and CDR2: SEHNR and FQNEAQ (reference sequence). There are 16 residues in the CDR3. With 5 bases removed from V and 3 bases from J, the gap between germline ends came to 19 bases. CDR3 residues: CASSIRRWGEDTEAFF. The CDR3 bases are TGTGCCAGCAGCATTAGACGGTGGGGGGAGGACACTGAAGCTTTCTTT.

To note about this clonotype: The junction and the germline gene differ at one end; a read error may be behind it. The gene calls are TRBV7-2 and TRBJ2-2; the D gene is possibly TRBD2 (5 bases). Germline V gene data show CDR1 as SGHTA and CDR2 as FQGNSA. The length of the CDR3 is 13 residues. The DNA for the CDR3 is TGTGCCAGCAGCCAAACTAGAACCGGGGAGCTGTCTTTT. Translating gives CASSQTRTGELSF.

J is TRBJ1-1 and V is TRBV9; D ambiguous. Per germline, CDR1 SGDLS and CDR2 YYNGEE. V lost 4 bases and J 1 base, leaving 11 bases between the germline ends. The CDR3 length is 14 residues. The CDR3 coding sequence is TGTGCCAGCAGCTTCATTGACCAGAACACTGAAGCTTTCTTT. It codes for CASSFIDQNTEAFF.

This clonotype was picked up a small number of times. The chain uses TRBV12-3 or TRBV12-4 and TRBJ2-1; 9 bases agree with TRBD1. The CDR3 is 15 amino acids. V lost 3 bases to trimming and J lost 3 bases; unmatched junction nucleotides: 3. The CDR3 nucleotides are TGTGCCAGCAGTTTCGACAGGGGGGTCTACAATGAGCAGTTCTTC. It yields the protein CASSFDRGVYNEQFF.

This clonotype turned up a few times. The chain combines TRBV4-3 with TRBJ2-3; D is perhaps TRBD2 (5 bases). This CDR3 has 18 residues. Per germline, CDR1 LGHNA and CDR2 YSLEER. Trimming took 2 bases from V and 1 from J, leaving 19 bases between them. The CDR3, as DNA: TGCGCCAGCAGCCAAAGCCTGATGCGACTGGAGGGCACAGATACGCAGTATTTT. Its translation is CASSQSLMRLEGTDTQYF.

There are many counts of this clonotype. The V gene is TRBV5-5, the J gene TRBJ1-5; 7 bases are shared with TRBD1. Per germline, CDR1 SGHKS and CDR2 YYEKEE (reference sequence). V was clipped by 4 bases and J by 6 bases; unmatched bases: 10. This CDR3 is built from 15 residues. The chain's CDR3 is CASSVQGGAGQPQHF. The CDR3, as DNA: TGTGCCAGCAGCGTGCAAGGGGGCGCGGGTCAGCCCCAGCATTTT.

This clonotype was seen at least ten times. The chain carries TRBV10-1 and TRBJ2-5, with D possibly matching TRBD2 (6 bases). CDR1 is WNHNN and CDR2 is SYGVQD in the germline V gene (reference sequence). V was clipped by 8 bases and J by 4 bases, with 14 bases between them. This CDR3 is built from 13 residues. CDR3 sequence reads: CASGDLGRETQYF. The CDR3, as DNA: TGCGCCAGCGGGGACTTGGGCCGAGAGACCCAGTACTTC.

The chain has TRBV29-1 and TRBJ2-5, with 10 bases aligning to TRBD2. CDR1 and CDR2 from the germline V gene are SQVTM and ANQGSEA. The CDR3 length is 13 residues. Trimming removed 6 bases from V and 5 bases from J; junction bases left unmatched: 6. CDR3 coding DNA: TGCAGCGTGAGCGGGAGGGCCCGGGAGACCCAGTACTTC. Its translation is CSVSGRARETQYF.

This clonotype was observed at least ten times. This rearrangement joins TRBV29-1 to TRBJ2-7; the match to TRBD1 covers 8 bases. The germline V gene encodes CDR1 SQVTM and CDR2 ANQGSEA. The CDR3 sequence is 14 residues long. J was trimmed by 7 bases and V by 0 bases; bases with no gene match: 8. The CDR3 nucleotides are TGCAGCGTTGAAGATCGGGCAGGGGGCCATGAGCAGTACTTC. Its protein is CSVEDRAGGHEQYF.

The chain links TRBV28 to TRBJ2-2; D not resolved. Looked up from germline, CDR1 is MDHEN and CDR2 is SYDVKM. V was cut by 4 bases and J by 6 bases, with 9 bases left in between. This CDR3 has 13 amino acids. The CDR3 protein is CASSWIGPGELFF. In DNA, the CDR3 is TGTGCCAGCAGTTGGATCGGCCCCGGGGAGCTGTTTTTT.

This clonotype showed up just a few times. The genes are TRBV6-2 or TRBV6-3 and TRBJ2-6, with no clear D. Germline assignment: CDR1 MNHEY and CDR2 SVGEGT. The germline V and J ends were trimmed by 5 bases and 3 bases, with 11 bases remaining between them. There are 15 residues in the CDR3. The CDR3 here is CASSNRISGANVLTF. CDR3 bases: TGTGCCAGCAGTAACCGTATTAGTGGGGCCAACGTCCTGACTTTC.

The genes are TRBV5-6 and TRBJ2-7; TRBD1 matches 8 bases. The V gene end was trimmed by 5 bases and the J gene end by 3 bases; junction bases not matched to a gene: 13. The CDR3 contains 16 residues. Germline V gene lookup returns CDR1 SGHDT and CDR2 YYEEEE. The DNA for the CDR3 is TGTGCCAGCAGTCGAGGACAGGGCGCCTTACTCTACGAGCAGTACTTC. Translated, it gives CASSRGQGALLYEQYF.

This clonotype has only a few counts. The gene calls are TRBV5-1 and TRBJ2-2; 7 bases are shared with TRBD1. The germline V gene has CDR1 SGHRS and CDR2 YFSETQ. The CDR3 sequence is 17 residues long. After removal of 1 base from V and 6 bases from J, the junction contained 12 bases not matched to a gene. This CDR3 is CASSLLVGQRGSGELFF. In DNA form, the CDR3 reads TGCGCCAGCAGCTTGTTGGTGGGACAGAGAGGGTCCGGGGAGCTGTTTTTT. Variable domain in full (rest from reference TRBV5-1 and TRBJ2-2): KAGVTQTPRYLIKTRGQQVTLSCSPISGHRSVSWYQQTPGQGLQFLFEYFSETQRNKGNFPGRFSGRQFSNSRSEMNVSTLELGDSALYLCASSLLVGQRGSGELFFGEGSRLTVL.

The CDR3 reads CASSNTQAGDSQAQYF. The CDR3 coding sequence is TGTGCCAGCAGCAACACTCAGGCGGGGGACAGCCAGGCGCAGTATTTT. The chain combines TRBV11-2 with TRBJ2-3; D might be TRBD1 or TRBD2, each matching 7 bases. Germline V lookup: CDR1 SGHAT, CDR2 FQNNGV. The CDR3 totals 16 residues. V was shortened by 5 bases and J by 10 bases, with 25 bases between the two germline ends. Full variable domain (remainder filled in from reference TRBV11-2 and TRBJ2-3): EAGVAQSPRYKIIEKRQSVAFWCNPISGHATLYWYQQILGQGPKLLIQFQNNGVVDDSQLPKDRFSAERLKGVDSTLKIQPAKLEDSAVYLCASSNTQAGDSQAQYFGPGTRLTVL.

A remark on this clonotype: A much larger clone sits a single nucleotide away, making a read error possible. The chain uses TRBV29-1 and TRBJ2-7, with 13 bases that match TRBD2. The CDR3 covers 15 residues. The germline V gene has CDR1 SQVTM and CDR2 ANQGSEA. J lost 7 bases, V lost 7 bases, and 13 bases had no gene match. The CDR3 loop reads CSAESGLAGVLEQYF. The CDR3 DNA sequence: TGCAGCGCTGAGTCCGGACTAGCGGGAGTATTAGAGCAGTACTTC.